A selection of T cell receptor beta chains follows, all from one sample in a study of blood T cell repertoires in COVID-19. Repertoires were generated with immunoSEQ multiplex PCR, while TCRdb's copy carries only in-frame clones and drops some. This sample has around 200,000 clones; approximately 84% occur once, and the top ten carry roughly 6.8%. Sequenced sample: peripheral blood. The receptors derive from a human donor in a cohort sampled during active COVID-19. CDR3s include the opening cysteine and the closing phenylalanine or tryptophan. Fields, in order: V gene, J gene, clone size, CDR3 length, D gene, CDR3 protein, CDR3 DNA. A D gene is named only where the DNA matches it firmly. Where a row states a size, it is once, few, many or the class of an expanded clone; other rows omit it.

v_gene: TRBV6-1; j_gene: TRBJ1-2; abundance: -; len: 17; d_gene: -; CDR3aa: CASSERVMAQRSYGYTF; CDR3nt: TGTGCCAGCAGTGAAAGGGTTATGGCCCAGCGGAGCTATGGCTACACCTTC
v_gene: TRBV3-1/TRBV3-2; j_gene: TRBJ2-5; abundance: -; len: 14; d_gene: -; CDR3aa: CASSPGLIRETQYF; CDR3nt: TGTGCCAGCAGCCCGGGACTGATACGAGAGACCCAGTACTTC
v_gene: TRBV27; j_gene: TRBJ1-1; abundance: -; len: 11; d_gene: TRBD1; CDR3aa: CASSSGDRAFF; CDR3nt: TGTGCCAGCAGTTCCGGGGACAGGGCTTTCTTT
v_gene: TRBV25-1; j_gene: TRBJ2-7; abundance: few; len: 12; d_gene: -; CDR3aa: CASSEQGYEQYF; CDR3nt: TGTGCCAGCAGTGAACAGGGGTACGAGCAGTACTTC
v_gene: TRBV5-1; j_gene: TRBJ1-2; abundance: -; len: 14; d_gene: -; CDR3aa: CASSLSGGNYGYTF; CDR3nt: TGCGCCAGCAGCTTGAGCGGGGGGAACTATGGCTACACCTTC
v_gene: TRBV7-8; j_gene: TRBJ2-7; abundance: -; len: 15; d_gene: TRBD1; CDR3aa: CASSHGQGRTYEQYF; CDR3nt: TGTGCCAGCAGCCATGGACAGGGGCGAACCTACGAGCAGTACTTC
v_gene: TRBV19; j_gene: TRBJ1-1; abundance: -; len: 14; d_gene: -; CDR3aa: CASSLGEGWTEAFF; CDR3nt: TGTGCCAGTAGTCTCGGGGAGGGATGGACTGAAGCTTTCTTT
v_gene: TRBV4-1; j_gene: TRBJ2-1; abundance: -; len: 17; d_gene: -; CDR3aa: CASSQEEVNPERNEQFF; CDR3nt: TGCGCCAGCAGCCAAGAGGAGGTCAACCCCGAGAGGAATGAGCAGTTCTTC
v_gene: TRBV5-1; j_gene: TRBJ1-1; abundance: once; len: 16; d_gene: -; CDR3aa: CASSLVGGGENTEAFF; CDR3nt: TGCGCCAGCAGCCTGGTAGGGGGAGGGGAGAACACTGAAGCTTTCTTT
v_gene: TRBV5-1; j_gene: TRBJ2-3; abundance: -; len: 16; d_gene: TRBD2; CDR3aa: CASSLDGGGSADTQYF; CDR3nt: TGCGCCAGCAGCTTGGATGGCGGGGGGTCCGCAGATACGCAGTATTTT
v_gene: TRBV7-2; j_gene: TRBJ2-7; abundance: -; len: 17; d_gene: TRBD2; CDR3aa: CASSDPGGRGVPYEQYF; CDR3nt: TGTGCCAGCAGCGACCCCGGAGGGCGGGGGGTCCCCTACGAGCAGTACTTC
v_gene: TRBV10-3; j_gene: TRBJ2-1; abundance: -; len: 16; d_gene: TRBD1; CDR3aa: CAISGAPGQGDNEQFF; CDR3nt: TGTGCCATCAGTGGAGCACCGGGACAGGGTGACAATGAGCAGTTCTTC
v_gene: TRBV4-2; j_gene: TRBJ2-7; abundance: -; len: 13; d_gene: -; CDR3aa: CASSQDLGREQYF; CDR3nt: TGTGCCAGCAGCCAAGATTTGGGGCGGGAGCAGTACTTC
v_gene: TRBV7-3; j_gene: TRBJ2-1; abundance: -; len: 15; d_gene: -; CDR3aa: CASSVGGAVHNEQFF; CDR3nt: TGTGCCAGCAGCGTAGGGGGGGCAGTCCACAATGAGCAGTTCTTC
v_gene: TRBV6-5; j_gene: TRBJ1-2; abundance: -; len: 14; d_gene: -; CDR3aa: CASSYSGADYGYTF; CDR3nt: TGTGCCAGCAGTTACTCGGGGGCGGACTATGGCTACACCTTC
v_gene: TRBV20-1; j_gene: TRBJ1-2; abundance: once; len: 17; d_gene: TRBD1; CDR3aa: CSASLGLGGRRSWGYTF; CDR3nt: TGCAGTGCTAGTTTGGGGCTAGGGGGCAGGAGGTCCTGGGGCTACACCTTC
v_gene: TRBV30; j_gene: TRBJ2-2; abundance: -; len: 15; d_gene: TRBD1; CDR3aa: CAWDRGRVETGELFF; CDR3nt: TGTGCCTGGGACAGGGGACGGGTGGAGACCGGGGAGCTGTTTTTT
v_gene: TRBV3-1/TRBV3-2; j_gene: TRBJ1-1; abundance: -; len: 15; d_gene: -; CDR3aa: CASSQIPEANTEAFF; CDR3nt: TGTGCCAGCAGCCAAATCCCCGAGGCGAACACTGAAGCTTTCTTT
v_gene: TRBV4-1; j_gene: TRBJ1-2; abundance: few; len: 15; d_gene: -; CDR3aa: CASSQAKQGGYGYTF; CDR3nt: TGCGCCAGCAGCCAAGCGAAACAGGGTGGCTATGGCTACACCTTC
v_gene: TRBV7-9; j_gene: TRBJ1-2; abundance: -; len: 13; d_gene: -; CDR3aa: CASSLQGSYGYTF; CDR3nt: TGTGCCAGCAGCTTACAGGGTAGCTATGGCTACACCTTC
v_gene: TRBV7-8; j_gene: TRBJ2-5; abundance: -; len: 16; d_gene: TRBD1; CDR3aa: CASRLSGTGGPETQYF; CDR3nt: TGTGCCAGCCGCCTAAGTGGGACAGGGGGTCCGGAGACCCAGTACTTC
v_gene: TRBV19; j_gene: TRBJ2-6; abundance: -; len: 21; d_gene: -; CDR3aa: CASSMDTAHPFADSGANVLTF; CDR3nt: TGTGCCAGTAGTATGGACACAGCTCACCCCTTTGCTGACTCTGGGGCCAACGTCCTGACTTTC
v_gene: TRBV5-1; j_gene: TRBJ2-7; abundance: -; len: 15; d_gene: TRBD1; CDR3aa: CASSLGGTGSYEQYF; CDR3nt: TGCGCCAGCAGCTTGGGCGGGACAGGGTCCTACGAGCAGTACTTC
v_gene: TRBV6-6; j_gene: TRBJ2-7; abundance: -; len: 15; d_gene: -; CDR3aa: CASSSSPGQSYEQYF; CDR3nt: TGTGCCAGCAGTTCCTCCCCGGGTCAGTCTTACGAGCAGTACTTC
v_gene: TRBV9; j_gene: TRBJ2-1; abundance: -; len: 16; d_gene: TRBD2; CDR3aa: CASSVALAGAYNEQFF; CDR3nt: TGTGCCAGCAGCGTAGCACTAGCGGGGGCCTACAATGAGCAGTTCTTC
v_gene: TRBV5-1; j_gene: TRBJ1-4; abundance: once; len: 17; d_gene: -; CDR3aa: CASSLDSTRGSNEKLFF; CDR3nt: TGCGCCAGCAGCCTCGATTCCACCCGCGGTTCTAATGAAAAACTGTTTTTT
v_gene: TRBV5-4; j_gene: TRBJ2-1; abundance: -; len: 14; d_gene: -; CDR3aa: CASSGRDTYNEQFF; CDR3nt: TGTGCCAGCAGTGGTCGGGACACCTACAATGAGCAGTTCTTC
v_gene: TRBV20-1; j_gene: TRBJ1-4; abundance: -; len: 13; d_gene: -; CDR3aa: CSASAGANEKLFF; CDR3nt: TGCAGTGCTAGTGCAGGGGCCAATGAAAAACTGTTTTTT
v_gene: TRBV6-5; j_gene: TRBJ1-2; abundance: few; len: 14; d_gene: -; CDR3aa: CASSRQRSNYGYTF; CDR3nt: TGTGCCAGCAGTCGGCAGCGATCTAACTATGGCTACACCTTC
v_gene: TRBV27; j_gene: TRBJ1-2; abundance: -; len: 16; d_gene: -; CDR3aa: CASSLRSGPGFLGYTF; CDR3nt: TGTGCCAGCAGTTTACGCTCCGGGCCGGGATTTCTTGGCTACACCTTC
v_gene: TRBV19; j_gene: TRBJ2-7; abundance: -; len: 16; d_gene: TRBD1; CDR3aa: CASSPPGQGLPYEQYF; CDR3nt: TGTGCCAGTAGTCCCCCGGGACAGGGACTCCCCTACGAGCAGTACTTC
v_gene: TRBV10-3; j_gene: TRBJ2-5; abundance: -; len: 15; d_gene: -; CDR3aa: CAIKDPQGIGETQYF; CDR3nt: TGTGCCATCAAAGATCCCCAGGGGATAGGAGAGACCCAGTACTTC
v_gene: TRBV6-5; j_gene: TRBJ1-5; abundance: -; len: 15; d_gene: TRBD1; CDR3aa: CASSRTGISNQPQHF; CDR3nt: TGTGCCAGCAGTCGGACAGGGATCAGCAATCAGCCCCAGCATTTT
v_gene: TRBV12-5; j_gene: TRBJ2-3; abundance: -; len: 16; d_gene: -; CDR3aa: CASGDPGSSFTDTQYF; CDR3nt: TGTGCTAGTGGTGACCCTGGCAGTAGCTTCACAGATACGCAGTATTTT
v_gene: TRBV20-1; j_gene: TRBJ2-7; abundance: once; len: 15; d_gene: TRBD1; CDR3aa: CSASHPRGNPYEQYF; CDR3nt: TGCAGTGCTAGTCATCCCAGGGGGAATCCCTACGAGCAGTACTTC
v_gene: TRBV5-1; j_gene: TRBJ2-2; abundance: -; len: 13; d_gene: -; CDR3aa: CASRATGTGELFF; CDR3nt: TGCGCCAGCAGAGCAACGGGGACCGGGGAGCTGTTTTTT
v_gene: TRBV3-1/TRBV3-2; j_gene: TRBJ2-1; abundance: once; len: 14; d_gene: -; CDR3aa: CASSPGVVHNEQFF; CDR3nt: TGTGCCAGCAGTCCGGGGGTTGTGCACAATGAGCAGTTCTTC
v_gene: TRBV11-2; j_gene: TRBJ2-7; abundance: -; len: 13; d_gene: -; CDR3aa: CASSPESSYEQYF; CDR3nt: TGTGCCAGCAGCCCTGAGAGCTCCTACGAGCAGTACTTC
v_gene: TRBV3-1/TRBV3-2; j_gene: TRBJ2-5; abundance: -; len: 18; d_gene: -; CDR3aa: CASSQVKPSGAGGETQYF; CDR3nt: TGTGCCAGCAGCCAAGTTAAACCCTCAGGGGCGGGCGGAGAGACCCAGTACTTC
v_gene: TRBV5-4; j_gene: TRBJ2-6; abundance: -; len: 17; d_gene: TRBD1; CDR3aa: CASSWVTGTSGANVLTF; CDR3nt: TGTGCCAGCAGCTGGGTGACAGGGACCTCTGGGGCCAACGTCCTGACTTTC
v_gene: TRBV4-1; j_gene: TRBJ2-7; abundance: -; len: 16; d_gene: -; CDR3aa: CASSQVRTESSYEQYF; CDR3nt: TGCGCCAGCAGCCAAGTTCGGACAGAGAGCTCCTACGAGCAGTACTTC
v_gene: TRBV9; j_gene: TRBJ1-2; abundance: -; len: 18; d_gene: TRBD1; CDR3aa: CASSRLAPETGGADGYTF; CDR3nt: TGTGCCAGCAGTCGTCTGGCCCCCGAAACAGGGGGCGCGGATGGCTACACCTTC
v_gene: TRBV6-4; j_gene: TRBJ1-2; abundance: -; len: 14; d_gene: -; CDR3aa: CASSPGGEFYGYTF; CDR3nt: TGTGCCAGCAGCCCGGGAGGGGAGTTCTATGGCTACACCTTC
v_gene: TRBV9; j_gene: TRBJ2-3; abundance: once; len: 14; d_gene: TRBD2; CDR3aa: CASTPGGSTDTQYF; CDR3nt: TGTGCCAGCACCCCGGGAGGGAGCACAGATACGCAGTATTTT
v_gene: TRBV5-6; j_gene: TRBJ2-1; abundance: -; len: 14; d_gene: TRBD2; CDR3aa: CASSLGLAVNEQFF; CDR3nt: TGTGCCAGCAGCTTGGGACTAGCGGTCAATGAGCAGTTCTTC
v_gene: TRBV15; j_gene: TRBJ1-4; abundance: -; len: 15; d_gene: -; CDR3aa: CATSREGAGNEKLFF; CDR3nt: TGTGCCACCAGCAGAGAAGGGGCAGGGAATGAAAAACTGTTTTTT
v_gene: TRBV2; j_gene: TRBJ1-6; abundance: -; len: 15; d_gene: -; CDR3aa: CASSRGRQINSPLHF; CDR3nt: TGTGCCAGCAGTCGGGGTCGCCAGATTAATTCACCCCTCCACTTT
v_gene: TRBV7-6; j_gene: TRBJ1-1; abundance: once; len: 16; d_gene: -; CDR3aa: CASSLGGYRANTEAFF; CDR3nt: TGTGCCAGCAGCTTAGGTGGGTACAGGGCGAACACTGAAGCTTTCTTT
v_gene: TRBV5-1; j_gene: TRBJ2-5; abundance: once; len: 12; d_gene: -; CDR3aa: CASSFAAETQYF; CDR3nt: TGCGCCAGCAGCTTCGCGGCTGAGACCCAGTACTTC
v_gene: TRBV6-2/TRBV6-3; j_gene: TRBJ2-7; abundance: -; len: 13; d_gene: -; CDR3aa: CASSQVPSYEQYF; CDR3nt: TGTGCCAGCAGTCAGGTCCCTTCCTACGAGCAGTACTTC
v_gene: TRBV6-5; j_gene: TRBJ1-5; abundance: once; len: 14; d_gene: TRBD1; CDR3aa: CASKPGQVGQPQHF; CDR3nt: TGTGCCAGCAAACCGGGACAGGTGGGTCAGCCCCAGCATTTT
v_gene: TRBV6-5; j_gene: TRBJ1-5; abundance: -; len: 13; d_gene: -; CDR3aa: CASGDGANQPQHF; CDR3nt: TGTGCCAGCGGGGATGGGGCCAATCAGCCCCAGCATTTT
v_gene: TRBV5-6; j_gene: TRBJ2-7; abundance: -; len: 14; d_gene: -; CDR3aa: CASLPWAASYEQYF; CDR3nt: TGTGCCAGCCTTCCCTGGGCCGCCTCCTACGAGCAGTACTTC
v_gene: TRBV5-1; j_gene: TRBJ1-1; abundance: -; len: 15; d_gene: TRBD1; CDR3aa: CASSQPGGAAPEAFF; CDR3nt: TGCGCCAGCAGCCAACCAGGGGGCGCGGCCCCTGAAGCTTTCTTT
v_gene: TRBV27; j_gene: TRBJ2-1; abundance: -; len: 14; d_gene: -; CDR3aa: CASSLYADSNEQFF; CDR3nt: TGTGCCAGCAGTTTATATGCTGACAGCAATGAGCAGTTCTTC
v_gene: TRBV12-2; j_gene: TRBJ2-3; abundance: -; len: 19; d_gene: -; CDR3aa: CASRLAGTSGGASRDTQYF; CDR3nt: TGTGCAAGTCGCTTAGCCGGGACTAGCGGGGGGGCCTCCAGAGATACGCAGTATTTT
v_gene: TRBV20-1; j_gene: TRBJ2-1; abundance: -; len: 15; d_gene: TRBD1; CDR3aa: CSASKSGGSYNEQFF; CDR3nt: TGCAGTGCTAGTAAGTCAGGGGGCTCCTACAATGAGCAGTTCTTC